The rows below give T cell receptor beta chains drawn from one sample of a study of blood T cell repertoires in COVID-19. Some clones are missing from TCRdb's copy, which holds only in-frame ones; the method was immunoSEQ multiplex PCR. This sample has 300,000 to 400,000 clones; around 86% occur once, and the top ten carry about 6.3%. The sample taken for sequencing was peripheral blood. These receptor sequences come from a woman aged 45-65 years with COVID-19, enrolled during active disease. CDR3s include the opening cysteine and the closing phenylalanine or tryptophan. Fields, in order: CDR3 DNA, CDR3 protein, V gene, D gene, J gene, clone size. D genes are given only for firm matches. Rows give clone size only sometimes, using once, few, many, or a class for an expanded clone.

DNA: TGTGCCAGCAGCGTCTTCCGGGACAGGGACACTGAAGCTTTCTTT; CDR3: CASSVFRDRDTEAFF; V: TRBV9; D: TRBD1; J: TRBJ1-1; size: .
DNA: TGCGCCAGCAGCGGGGACAGCCGTCAAGAGACCCAGTACTTC; CDR3: CASSGDSRQETQYF; V: TRBV5-1; D: TRBD1; J: TRBJ2-5; size: .
DNA: TGTGCCAGCAGAGCGGACAGGAACACCGGGGAGCTGTTTTTT; CDR3: CASRADRNTGELFF; V: TRBV6-4; D: .; J: TRBJ2-2; size: .
DNA: TGTGCCAGCAGCTTAATGCCCCGGACAGGGAAAGGATCATACGAGCAGTACTTC; CDR3: CASSLMPRTGKGSYEQYF; V: TRBV7-9; D: TRBD1; J: TRBJ2-7; size: .
DNA: TGTGCCAGCAGCTTGGCTGGGGGCCCCTGGTATAATTCACCCCTCCACTTT; CDR3: CASSLAGGPWYNSPLHF; V: TRBV5-4; D: .; J: TRBJ1-6; size: .
DNA: TGTGCCATCAGCACGAAACCGGGACATGAAGCTTTCTTT; CDR3: CAISTKPGHEAFF; V: TRBV10-3; D: .; J: TRBJ1-1; size: .
DNA: TGTGCCACCAGCAGAGAATTGACAACTGAAGCTTTCTTT; CDR3: CATSRELTTEAFF; V: TRBV15; D: .; J: TRBJ1-1; size: once
DNA: TGTGCCAGCAGCGTAGGTATCGAGCGCTATGGCTACACCTTC; CDR3: CASSVGIERYGYTF; V: TRBV9; D: .; J: TRBJ1-2; size: .
DNA: TGTGCCAGCAGCTTGGGGGATCGGGGGAACACCATATATTTT; CDR3: CASSLGDRGNTIYF; V: TRBV5-4; D: .; J: TRBJ1-3; size: .
DNA: TGTGCCAGCAGTCCCCACAACACAGATACGCAGTATTTT; CDR3: CASSPHNTDTQYF; V: TRBV28; D: .; J: TRBJ2-3; size: once
DNA: TGTGCCAGCAGCCTCTCGAGTGGAAAACTGTTTTTT; CDR3: CASSLSSGKLFF; V: TRBV7-9; D: .; J: TRBJ1-4; size: .
DNA: TGCGCCAGCAGCGACCAGGGGGGCGGGAGGGTCTACAATGAGCAGTTCTTC; CDR3: CASSDQGGGRVYNEQFF; V: TRBV5-1; D: TRBD2; J: TRBJ2-1; size: .
DNA: TGTGCCAGTAGTCGGACTAGCGGGAGTTATACGCAGTATTTT; CDR3: CASSRTSGSYTQYF; V: TRBV19; D: TRBD2; J: TRBJ2-3; size: .
DNA: TGCGCCAGCAGCCCCTTTGAGAGTAGCATGGAGACCCAGTACTTC; CDR3: CASSPFESSMETQYF; V: TRBV4-1; D: .; J: TRBJ2-5; size: .
DNA: TGTGCCAGCAGTACGGGAACGATCTCTGGAAACACCATATATTTT; CDR3: CASSTGTISGNTIYF; V: TRBV6-2/TRBV6-3; D: .; J: TRBJ1-3; size: few
DNA: TGTGCCAGCAGCTCGCATACAGGGTTGAACACTGAAGCTTTCTTT; CDR3: CASSSHTGLNTEAFF; V: TRBV7-8; D: .; J: TRBJ1-1; size: .
DNA: TGTGCCAGCTCACCAAAAAGCGGAAATGAGCAGTTCTTC; CDR3: CASSPKSGNEQFF; V: TRBV18; D: .; J: TRBJ2-1; size: .
DNA: TGTGCCAGCAGTTACAAGGACAAGACAGATACGCAGTATTTT; CDR3: CASSYKDKTDTQYF; V: TRBV6-2/TRBV6-3; D: .; J: TRBJ2-3; size: .